This T cell receptor beta chain was captured by sequencing in a study of cytomegalovirus exposure and HLA in healthy donors. The PCR employed 60 Vbeta primers together with 13 Jbeta primers. The data were produced by immunoSEQ multiplex PCR, yet TCRdb's version contains in-frame clones alone and is incomplete. The table has some 95,000 clones, around 79% seen once. The origin of this receptor is a woman aged 40 to 50 in good health and CMV-seronegative. The sample taken for sequencing was PBMCs.

The CDR3 coding sequence is TGTGCCAGCAGTGAACGGGACAGGGGGACTGAAGCTTTCTTT. Its translation: CASSERDRGTEAFF. V and J are TRBV25-1 and TRBJ1-1, with 11 bases aligning to TRBD1. The germline CDR1 and CDR2 sequences are MGHDK and SYGVNS. This CDR3 is 14 amino acids long. V lost 2 bases, J lost 5 bases, and 1 base stayed unmatched. The entire variable domain, with the rest obtained from reference TRBV25-1 and TRBJ1-1, is as follows: EADIYQTPRYLVIGTGKKITLECSQTMGHDKMYWYQQDPGMELHLIHYSYGVNSTEKGDLSSESTVSRIRTEHFPLTLESARPSHTSQYLCASSERDRGTEAFFGQGTRLTVV.